This TCR beta chain appears in the sequencing data of a study of human T cells and chemical hapten exposure. About the research overall: The patch tests put 0.01% DPC on the skin of the upper back and were read 6 days later. The patients were mostly female; they had alopecia areata, totalis or universalis.

TCRdb reprocessed the RACE reads via MiXCR and lists one record per CDR3 protein. Of about 350,000 distinct CDR3 sequences in the sample, roughly 6% were seen once. Time point: pre-sensitization, week 0. This sample's treatment: therapeutic diphenylcyclopropenone sensitization with weekly scalp DPC. Phlebotomy was performed prior to application of every patch test. On this clonotype itself: Antigen unknown.

Study conclusions and caveats: The study found that DPC sensitization did not change TCRs above 1 in 1000 frequency.

Germline CDR1 is SGHNT and CDR2 is YYREEE (reference sequence). This CDR3 has 16 amino acids. J was trimmed by 7 bases and V by 0 bases; bases with no gene match: 8. This receptor was identified in a woman between 18 and 29 years old with alopecia areata. Some clones in this sample may be carry-over from other donors' samples. The sequenced sample was whole blood, obtained in connection with sensitization to the hapten diphenylcyclopropenone (DPC). V and J are TRBV5-4 and TRBJ1-4; 8 positions agree with TRBD1. The CDR3 region is CASSLGQGFVGEKLFF. CDR3 nucleotides: TGTGCCAGCAGCTTGGGACAGGGGTTTGTTGGTGAAAAACTGTTTTTT.